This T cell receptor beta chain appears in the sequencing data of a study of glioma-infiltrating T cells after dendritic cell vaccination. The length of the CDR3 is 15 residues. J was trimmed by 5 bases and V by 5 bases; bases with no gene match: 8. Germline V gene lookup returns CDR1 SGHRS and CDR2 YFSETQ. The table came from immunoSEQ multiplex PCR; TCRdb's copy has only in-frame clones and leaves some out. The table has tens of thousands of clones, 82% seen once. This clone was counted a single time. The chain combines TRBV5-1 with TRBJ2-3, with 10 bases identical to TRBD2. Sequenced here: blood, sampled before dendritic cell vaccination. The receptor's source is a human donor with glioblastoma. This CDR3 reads CASREGTSAGDTQYF. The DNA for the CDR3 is TGCGCCAGCAGAGAAGGGACTAGCGCCGGAGATACGCAGTATTTT. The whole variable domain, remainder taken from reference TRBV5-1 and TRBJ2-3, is KAGVTQTPRYLIKTRGQQVTLSCSPISGHRSVSWYQQTPGQGLQFLFEYFSETQRNKGNFPGRFSGRQFSNSRSEMNVSTLELGDSALYLCASREGTSAGDTQYFGPGTRLTVL.